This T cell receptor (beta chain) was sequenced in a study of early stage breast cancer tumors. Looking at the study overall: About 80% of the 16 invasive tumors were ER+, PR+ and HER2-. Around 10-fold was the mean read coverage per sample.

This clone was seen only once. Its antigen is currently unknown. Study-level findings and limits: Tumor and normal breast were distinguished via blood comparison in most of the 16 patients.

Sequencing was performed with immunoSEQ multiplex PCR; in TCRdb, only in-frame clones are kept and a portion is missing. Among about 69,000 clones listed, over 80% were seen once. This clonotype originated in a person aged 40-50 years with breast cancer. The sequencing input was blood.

The CDR3 sequence: CASGGQGVGAEAFF. The CDR3 nucleotides are TGTGCCAGCGGGGGACAGGGTGTGGGCGCTGAAGCTTTCTTT. The chain employs TRBV9 and TRBJ1-1; 9 positions match TRBD1. The CDR3 contains 14 residues. V shed 7 bases, J shed 6 bases, and the junction held 10 bases outside the gene matches. Germline V gives CDR1 SGDLS, CDR2 YYNGEE.